Below, 29 T cell receptor beta chains from the same sample are listed, as sequenced in a study of blood T cell repertoires in COVID-19. TCRdb's table, derived via immunoSEQ multiplex PCR, lists solely in-frame clones and lacks some. Of under 250,000 clones detected, about 84% appear once; the ten largest clones hold 1.8%. Sample: PBMCs or T cells enriched from blood (not recorded which). The source is a man between 60 and 70 years old who had recovered from COVID-19.

J is TRBJ1-5 and V is TRBV27, with TRBD1 matching over 10 bases. This CDR3 spans 19 amino acids. Looked up from germline, CDR1 is MNHEY and CDR2 is SMNVEV (reference sequence). After removal of 4 bases from V and 0 bases from J, the junction contained 12 bases not matched to a gene. The CDR3 loop reads CASSSRTGTGEYSNQPQHF. Written as DNA, the CDR3 is TGTGCCAGCAGTTCCAGAACCGGGACAGGGGAATATAGCAATCAGCCCCAGCATTTT.

V gene TRBV5-1 combines with J gene TRBJ1-2; 11 bases are a match to TRBD1. The CDR3 spans 14 residues. Germline CDR1 is SGHRS and CDR2 is YFSETQ. V trimming: 5 bases; J trimming: 8 bases; junction bases outside the gene matches: 8. CDR3 sequence: CASRAGTGGEGYTF. Written as DNA, the CDR3 is TGCGCCAGCAGGGCCGGGACAGGGGGAGAGGGCTACACCTTC. Full variable domain (outside the CDR3, taken from reference TRBV5-1 and TRBJ1-2): KAGVTQTPRYLIKTRGQQVTLSCSPISGHRSVSWYQQTPGQGLQFLFEYFSETQRNKGNFPGRFSGRQFSNSRSEMNVSTLELGDSALYLCASRAGTGGEGYTFGSGTRLTVV.

The sample holds one count of this clone. The junction shows a germline mismatch at one end, possibly a read error. This sequence joins TRBV20-1 and TRBJ1-4; D is perhaps TRBD1 (5 bases). Germline assignment: CDR1 DFQATT and CDR2 SNEGSKA (reference sequence). CDR3 length equals 11 residues. DNA for the CDR3: TGCAGTGCAGATCATGAAGGGACGGGAGTTTTT. This translates into CSADHEGTGVF.

The rearrangement links TRBV28 to TRBJ2-4, with D tentatively TRBD2 (5 bases). The CDR3 has 17 amino acids. V was cut by 3 bases and J by 0 bases, with 15 bases left in between. Germline V gives CDR1 MDHEN, CDR2 SYDVKM. CDR3 residues: CASSFRGTILAKNIQYF. CDR3 nucleotide sequence: TGTGCCAGCAGTTTCCGGGGAACCATACTAGCCAAAAACATTCAGTACTTC.

The chain has TRBV19 and TRBJ2-5; D might be TRBD2 (6 bases). The CDR3 length is 15 residues. CDR1 LNHDA and CDR2 SQIVND come from the germline V gene (reference sequence). V lost 4 bases and J 1 base, leaving 13 bases between the germline ends. CDR3: CASSRGVGPQETQYF. The CDR3 nucleotides read TGTGCCAGTAGTAGGGGGGTTGGCCCCCAAGAGACCCAGTACTTC.

This clone showed up just a few times. V usage is TRBV16 and J usage is TRBJ1-5; possibly TRBD1 for D (6 bases). Trimming shortened V by 5 bases and J by 4 bases, and 18 bases separated the two germline ends. The V gene's germline CDR1 is KGHSY and CDR2 FQNENV. This CDR3 spans 16 amino acids. CDR3 amino acids: CASSTRGGADNQPQHF. In DNA form, the CDR3 reads TGTGCCAGCAGCACACGTGGGGGGGCAGATAATCAGCCCCAGCATTTT.

The genes are TRBV7-9 and TRBJ1-2, with 7 bases identical to TRBD1. The V gene's germline CDR1 is SEHNR and CDR2 FQNEAQ (reference sequence). The CDR3 sequence is 14 residues long. V gave up 4 bases and J gave up 3 bases; unmatched junction bases: 5. CDR3 bases: TGTGCCAGCAGCTGGGGAGACAGGGACTATGGCTACACCTTC. Residues: CASSWGDRDYGYTF.

V usage is TRBV19 and J usage is TRBJ2-2; TRBD2 aligns across 8 bases. Germline V gene sequence: CDR1 LNHDA, CDR2 SQIVND (reference sequence). V trimming: 4 bases; J trimming: 2 bases; junction bases outside the gene matches: 6. This CDR3 is 16 amino acids long. The CDR3 coding sequence is TGTGCCAGTAGTAACCTGCGGGGGGTAAACACCGGGGAGCTGTTTTTT. This sequence encodes CASSNLRGVNTGELFF.

The gene calls are TRBV29-1 and TRBJ1-1, with 9 bases aligning to TRBD1. CDR1 and CDR2 from the germline V gene are SQVTM and ANQGSEA. This CDR3 spans 13 amino acids. J gave up 4 bases and V 7 bases, and 7 bases lay outside the gene matches. The CDR3 loop is CSASSTGGTEAFF. CDR3 in DNA: TGCAGCGCTTCCTCGACAGGGGGCACTGAAGCTTTCTTT.

This clone was detected only once. J is TRBJ2-1 and V is TRBV11-1; 10 bases line up with TRBD2. The CDR3 has 16 residues. Trimming cost V 2 bases and J 6 bases; bases outside gene matches: 7. Germline loops: CDR1 SGHAT, CDR2 FQDESV (reference sequence). DNA for the CDR3: TGTGCCAGCAGCTTAAAATGGAGCGGGGGGGCCAATGAGCAGTTCTTC. Its translation: CASSLKWSGGANEQFF.

The chain recombines TRBV3-1 (or the pseudogene TRBV3-2) with TRBJ2-1; TRBD1 matches at 8 bases. V shed 4 bases and J 10 bases; nucleotides not matched to a gene: 9. CDR1 is LGHDT, CDR2 YNNKEL, per germline (reference sequence). The CDR3 extends over 14 amino acids. The CDR3 spells CASSPGTGPLEQFF. The CDR3 DNA reads TGTGCCAGCAGCCCCGGGACAGGACCCCTAGAGCAGTTCTTC.

This clone was detected only once. The chain combines TRBV5-4 with TRBJ2-5; 10 bases are shared with TRBD1. Germline V gives CDR1 SGHNT, CDR2 YYREEE (reference sequence). The CDR3 spans 15 residues. The V and J ends lost 4 bases and 3 bases, in that order; junction bases with no gene match: 6. The CDR3 spells CASSARGTGEETQYF. CDR3 in DNA: TGTGCCAGCAGCGCCCGCGGGACAGGGGAAGAGACCCAGTACTTC.

This clone was recorded once. The genes are TRBV3-1 (or the pseudogene TRBV3-2) and TRBJ2-1; TRBD2 aligns across 7 bases. CDR1 and CDR2 from the germline V gene are LGHDT and YNNKEL (reference sequence). The CDR3 is 15 amino acids. J was trimmed by 4 bases and V by 0 bases; bases with no gene match: 3. CDR3 nucleotides: TGTGCCAGCAGCCAAGAGCGCGGGGGTTACAATGAGCAGTTCTTC. This codes for CASSQERGGYNEQFF.

The rearrangement links TRBV24-1 to TRBJ2-1; TRBD1 agrees at 11 bases. The CDR3 has 12 amino acids. CDR1 is KGHDR and CDR2 is SFDVKD in the germline V gene. V was pared by 12 bases and J by 6 bases, with 3 bases of the junction left unmatched. For the CDR3, the DNA is TGTGCCTCGGGACAGGGGGTCAATGAGCAGTTCTTC. This translates into CASGQGVNEQFF.

The DNA for the CDR3 is TGTGCCAGCAGCTGGGGGCCCCAGGAGGAGACCCAGTACTTC. Translated: CASSWGPQEETQYF. The V and J genes are TRBV5-6 and TRBJ2-5, with a tentative D call TRBD1 (6 bases). This CDR3 comprises 14 residues. Between the trimmed V and J ends, which lost 3 bases and 5 bases, there was a span of 14 bases. Germline-derived CDR1 and CDR2 are SGHDT and YYEEEE.

This clone was recorded once. This sequence joins TRBV24-1 and TRBJ2-5, with 7 bases identical to TRBD1. The V gene end was trimmed by 1 base and the J gene end by 3 bases; junction bases not matched to a gene: 4. CDR1 KGHDR and CDR2 SFDVKD come from the germline V gene. CDR3 length: 15 residues. Here the CDR3 reads CATSDFSTGKETQYF. The CDR3 DNA is TGTGCCACCAGTGATTTCTCGACAGGGAAAGAGACCCAGTACTTC.

The rearrangement links TRBV6-5 to TRBJ2-7, with D tentatively TRBD1 (5 bases). V shed 0 bases and J shed 4 bases, with 13 bases lying between them. The length of the CDR3 is 15 residues. The V gene's germline CDR1 is MNHEY and CDR2 SVGAGI. This chain's CDR3 is CASSYSRRTPYEQYF. DNA of the CDR3: TGTGCCAGCAGTTACTCGCGTAGGACACCGTACGAGCAGTACTTC.

The chain uses TRBV5-1 and TRBJ1-2; no clear D gene. V was trimmed by 0 bases and J by 6 bases, leaving 12 bases between them. In germline, CDR1 is SGHRS, CDR2 YFSETQ. The length of the CDR3 is 14 residues. The DNA of the CDR3 is TGCGCCAGCAGCTTGGTTGCAGGTGGAAATGGCTACACCTTC. Translating gives CASSLVAGGNGYTF.

The chain links TRBV7-2 to TRBJ2-3; 7 bases fit TRBD2. The germline V gene encodes CDR1 SGHTA and CDR2 FQGNSA. The CDR3 covers 16 residues. With 0 bases clipped from V and 1 base from J, the junction kept 4 bases outside the gene matches. CDR3 sequence (DNA): TGTGCCAGCAGCTTAGCGCGCGGGGGAGGCACAGATACGCAGTATTTT. It is translated as CASSLARGGGTDTQYF.

The rearrangement uses TRBV11-2 and TRBJ2-7, with a possible D match to TRBD2 (5 bases). V lost 4 bases and J 6 bases, leaving 16 bases between the germline ends. The CDR3 sequence is 14 residues long. The germline CDR1 and CDR2 sequences are SGHAT and FQNNGV. CDR3 DNA sequence: TGTGCCAGCAGCTCTGCCACCTCGGGATCCGAGCAGTACTTC. Translation gives CASSSATSGSEQYF.

The table lists this clone with many counts. The gene calls are TRBV19 and TRBJ1-1; D remains ambiguous. This CDR3 has 16 amino acids. The germline gives CDR1 LNHDA, CDR2 SQIVND (reference sequence). V lost 1 base, J lost 3 bases, and 15 bases lay in between. CDR3 sequence reads: CASSIGLYEEYTEAFF. CDR3 coding DNA: TGTGCCAGTAGTATAGGTTTATACGAAGAGTACACTGAAGCTTTCTTT.

The rearrangement joins TRBV10-3 to TRBJ1-1; D possibly corresponds to TRBD1 (6 bases). Germline CDR1 reads ENHRY; CDR2 reads SYGVKD. The CDR3 sequence is 14 residues long. V dropped 5 bases and J dropped 0 bases, with 10 bases sitting between them. The CDR3 reads CAISNDRLNTEAFF. The CDR3 DNA reads as TGTGCCATCAGTAACGACAGGTTGAACACTGAAGCTTTCTTT.

The genes are TRBV24-1 and TRBJ1-1, with D maybe TRBD1 (5 bases). The CDR3 is made up of 13 amino acids. Germline-derived CDR1 and CDR2 are KGHDR and SFDVKD. V lost 6 bases and J lost 4, with 11 bases in between. The CDR3 region has the DNA TGTGCCACCAGTCAGCCGGGACTCACTGAAGCTTTCTTT. Translating gives CATSQPGLTEAFF.

The chain combines TRBV19 with TRBJ2-6; D is perhaps TRBD2 (5 bases). V was trimmed by 7 bases and J by 0 bases, leaving 13 bases between them. Germline V lookup: CDR1 LNHDA, CDR2 SQIVND (reference sequence). CDR3 length: 16 residues. CDR3 in amino acids: CASKEAPGSGANVLTF. CDR3 coding DNA: TGTGCCAGTAAGGAGGCACCTGGCTCTGGGGCCAACGTCCTGACTTTC.

V usage is TRBV5-1 and J usage is TRBJ2-1; 9 nucleotides match TRBD1. Trimming removed 3 bases from V and 6 bases from J; junction bases left unmatched: 7. Germline CDR1 and CDR2: SGHRS and YFSETQ. The CDR3 length is 15 residues. DNA for the CDR3: TGCGCCAGCAGCTCGCGGACAGGGGTGGTCAATGAGCAGTTCTTC. It specifies CASSSRTGVVNEQFF.

The J gene is TRBJ2-3, the V gene TRBV7-9; D may be TRBD1 (7 bases). CDR3 length: 14 residues. Germline CDR1 is SEHNR and CDR2 is FQNEAQ (reference sequence). V was cut by 3 bases and J by 1 base, with 8 bases left in between. The CDR3 spells CASSFRGGTDTQYF. CDR3 nucleotide sequence: TGTGCCAGCAGCTTCAGGGGGGGCACAGATACGCAGTATTTT.

The CDR3 coding sequence is TGTGCCAGCAGCCGGCCGGGACTAGCGGGGCAAGATACGCAGTATTTT. Residues: CASSRPGLAGQDTQYF. The V call is TRBV6-2 or TRBV6-3, the J call TRBJ2-3; TRBD2 aligns across 13 bases. The CDR3 is made up of 16 amino acids. The germline V gene has CDR1 MNHEY and CDR2 SVGEGT. V lost 6 bases to trimming and J lost 5 bases; unmatched junction nucleotides: 8.

The DNA of the CDR3 is TGTGCCAGCAGCTTGCGGGTAGCGGGAAGCTACAATGAGCAGTTCTTC. Protein sequence: CASSLRVAGSYNEQFF. The chain recombines TRBV5-4 with TRBJ2-1; 8 bases fit TRBD2. J lost 3 bases, V lost 1 base, and 6 bases had no gene match. Per the germline V gene, CDR1 is SGHNT and CDR2 is YYREEE (reference sequence). CDR3 length: 16 residues.

The V and J genes are TRBV15 and TRBJ1-2; 8 nucleotides agree with TRBD1. The V segment lost 4 bases and the J segment 7 bases; nucleotides outside the gene matches: 11. Germline CDR1 LNHNV, CDR2 YYDKDF (reference sequence). The CDR3 covers 15 residues. CDR3 in amino acids: CATSTGTGRVLGYTF. The DNA for the CDR3 is TGTGCCACCAGCACTGGGACAGGTCGGGTTCTTGGCTACACCTTC.